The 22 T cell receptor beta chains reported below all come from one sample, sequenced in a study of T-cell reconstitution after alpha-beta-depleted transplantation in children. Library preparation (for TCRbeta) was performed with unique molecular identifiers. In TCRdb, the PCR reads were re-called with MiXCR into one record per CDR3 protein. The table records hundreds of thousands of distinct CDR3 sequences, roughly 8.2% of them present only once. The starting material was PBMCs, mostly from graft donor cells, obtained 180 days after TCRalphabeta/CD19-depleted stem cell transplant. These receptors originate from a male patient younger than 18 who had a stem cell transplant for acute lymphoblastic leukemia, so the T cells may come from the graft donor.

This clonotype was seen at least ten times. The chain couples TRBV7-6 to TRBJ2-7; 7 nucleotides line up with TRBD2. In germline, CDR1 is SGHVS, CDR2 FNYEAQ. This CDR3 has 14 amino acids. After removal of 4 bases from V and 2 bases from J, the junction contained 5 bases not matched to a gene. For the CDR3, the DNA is TGTGCCAGCAGCTACAGACGGGGGGCCTACGAGCAGTACTTC. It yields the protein CASSYRRGAYEQYF.

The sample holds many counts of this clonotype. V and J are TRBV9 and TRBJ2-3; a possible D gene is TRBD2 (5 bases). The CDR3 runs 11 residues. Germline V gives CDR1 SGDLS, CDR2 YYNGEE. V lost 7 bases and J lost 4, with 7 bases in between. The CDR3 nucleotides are TGTGCCAGCGGGAGCGCAGATACGCAGTATTTT. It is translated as CASGSADTQYF.

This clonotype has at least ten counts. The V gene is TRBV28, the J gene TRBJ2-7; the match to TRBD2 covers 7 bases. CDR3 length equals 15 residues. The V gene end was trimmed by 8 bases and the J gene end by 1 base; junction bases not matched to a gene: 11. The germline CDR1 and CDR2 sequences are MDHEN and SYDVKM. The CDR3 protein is CASGRGRALSYEQYF. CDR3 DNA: TGTGCCAGCGGCCGGGGGAGGGCCTTATCCTACGAGCAGTACTTC.

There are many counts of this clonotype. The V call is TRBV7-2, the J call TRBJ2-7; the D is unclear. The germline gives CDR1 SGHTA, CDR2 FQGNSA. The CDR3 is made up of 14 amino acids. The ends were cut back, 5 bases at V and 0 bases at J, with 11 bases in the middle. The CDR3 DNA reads TGTGCCAGCAGCCGACTGTCGAGCTCCTACGAGCAGTACTTC. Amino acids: CASSRLSSSYEQYF.

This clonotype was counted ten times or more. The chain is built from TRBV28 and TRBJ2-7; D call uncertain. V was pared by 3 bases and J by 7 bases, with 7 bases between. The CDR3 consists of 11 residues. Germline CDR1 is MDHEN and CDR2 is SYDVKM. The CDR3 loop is CASSFFGEQYF. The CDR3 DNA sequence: TGTGCCAGCAGTTTTTTTGGGGAGCAGTACTTC.

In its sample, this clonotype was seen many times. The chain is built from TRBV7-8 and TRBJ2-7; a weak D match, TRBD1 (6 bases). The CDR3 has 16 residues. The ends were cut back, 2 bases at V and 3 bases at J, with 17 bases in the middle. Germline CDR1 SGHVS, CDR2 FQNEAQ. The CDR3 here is CASSLPLDRINYEQYF. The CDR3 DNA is TGTGCCAGCAGCTTACCCTTGGACAGAATCAACTACGAGCAGTACTTC.

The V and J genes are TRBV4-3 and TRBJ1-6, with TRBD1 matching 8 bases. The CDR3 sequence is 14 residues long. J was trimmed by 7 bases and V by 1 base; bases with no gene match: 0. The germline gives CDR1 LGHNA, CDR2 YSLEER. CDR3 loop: CASSQGTGNSPLHF. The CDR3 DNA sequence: TGCGCCAGCAGCCAAGGGACAGGGAATTCACCCCTCCACTTT.

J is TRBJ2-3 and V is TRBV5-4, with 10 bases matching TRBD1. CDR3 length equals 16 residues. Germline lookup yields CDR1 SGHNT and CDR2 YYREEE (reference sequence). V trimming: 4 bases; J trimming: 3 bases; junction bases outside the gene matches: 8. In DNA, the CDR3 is TGTGCCAGCAGCCCGACAGGGGGCGCAGCAACAGATACGCAGTATTTT. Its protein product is CASSPTGGAATDTQYF.

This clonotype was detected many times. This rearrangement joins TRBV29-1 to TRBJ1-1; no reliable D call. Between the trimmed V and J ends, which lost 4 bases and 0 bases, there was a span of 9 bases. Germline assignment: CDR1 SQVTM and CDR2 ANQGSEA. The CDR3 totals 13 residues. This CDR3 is CSVVLKLNTEAFF. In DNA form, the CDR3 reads TGCAGCGTTGTACTCAAATTGAACACTGAAGCTTTCTTT.

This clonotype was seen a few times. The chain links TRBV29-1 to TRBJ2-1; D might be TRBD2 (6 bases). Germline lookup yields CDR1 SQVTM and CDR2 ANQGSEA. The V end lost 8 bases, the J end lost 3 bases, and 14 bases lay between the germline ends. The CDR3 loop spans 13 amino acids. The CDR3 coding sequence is TGCAGCTCTCGACTAGGCGGCTACAATGAGCAGTTCTTC. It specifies CSSRLGGYNEQFF.

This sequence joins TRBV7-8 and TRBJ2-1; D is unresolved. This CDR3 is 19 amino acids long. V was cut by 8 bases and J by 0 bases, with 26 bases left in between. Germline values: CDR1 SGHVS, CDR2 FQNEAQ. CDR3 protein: CASGPRTAWSPSSYNEQFF. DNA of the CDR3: TGTGCCAGCGGCCCCCGGACCGCCTGGTCCCCTAGCTCCTACAATGAGCAGTTCTTC. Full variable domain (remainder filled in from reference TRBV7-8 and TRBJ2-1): GAGVSQSPRYKVAKRGQDVALRCDPISGHVSLFWYQQALGQGPEFLTYFQNEAQLDKSGLPSDRFFAERPEGSVSTLKIQRTQQEDSAVYLCASGPRTAWSPSSYNEQFFGPGTRLTVL.

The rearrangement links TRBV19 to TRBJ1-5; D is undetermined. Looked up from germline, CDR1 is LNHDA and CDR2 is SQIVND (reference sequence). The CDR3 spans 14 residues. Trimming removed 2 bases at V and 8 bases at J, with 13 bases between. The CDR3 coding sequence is TGTGCCAGTAGTATAAGCAGGTCCGGGAAGCCCCAGCATTTT. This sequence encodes CASSISRSGKPQHF.

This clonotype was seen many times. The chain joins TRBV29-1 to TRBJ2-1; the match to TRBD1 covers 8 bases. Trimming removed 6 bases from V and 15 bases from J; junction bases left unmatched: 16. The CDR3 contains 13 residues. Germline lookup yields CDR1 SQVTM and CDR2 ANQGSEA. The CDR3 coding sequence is TGCAGCGTCGAAAAATCTGAAGGGACAGGCCGGTTCTTC. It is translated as CSVEKSEGTGRFF.

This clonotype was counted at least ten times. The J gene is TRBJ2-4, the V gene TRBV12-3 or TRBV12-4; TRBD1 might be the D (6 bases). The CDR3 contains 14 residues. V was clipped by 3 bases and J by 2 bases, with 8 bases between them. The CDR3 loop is CASSFQGTKNIQYF. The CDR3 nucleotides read TGTGCCAGCAGTTTTCAGGGGACCAAAAACATTCAGTACTTC.

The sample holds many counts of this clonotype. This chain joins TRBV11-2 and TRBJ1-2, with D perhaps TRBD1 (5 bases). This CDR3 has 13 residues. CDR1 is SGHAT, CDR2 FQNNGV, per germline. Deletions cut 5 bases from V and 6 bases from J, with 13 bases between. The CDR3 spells CASSRDQGHGYTF. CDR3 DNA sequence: TGTGCCAGCAGCCGAGACCAGGGTCATGGCTACACCTTC.

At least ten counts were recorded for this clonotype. The CDR3, as DNA: TGTGCCAGCAGTCCTCGCGGGGGCCAAAGCAATGAGCAGTTCTTC. Amino acids: CASSPRGGQSNEQFF. The chain couples TRBV12-3 or TRBV12-4 to TRBJ2-1, with D maybe TRBD2 (7 bases). Trimming cost V 5 bases and J 6 bases, with 17 bases left between them. This CDR3 has 15 residues.

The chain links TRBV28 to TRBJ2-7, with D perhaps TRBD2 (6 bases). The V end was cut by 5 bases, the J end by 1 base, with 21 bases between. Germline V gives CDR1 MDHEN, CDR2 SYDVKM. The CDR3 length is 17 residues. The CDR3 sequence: CASSPSYGGDRSYEQYF. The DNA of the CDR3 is TGTGCCAGCAGTCCATCTTATGGAGGGGACCGTTCCTACGAGCAGTACTTC. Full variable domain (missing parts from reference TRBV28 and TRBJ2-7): DVKVTQSSRYLVKRTGEKVFLECVQDMDHENMFWYRQDPGLGLRLIYFSYDVKMKEKGDIPEGYSVSREKKERFSLILESASTNQTSMYLCASSPSYGGDRSYEQYFGPGTRLTVT.

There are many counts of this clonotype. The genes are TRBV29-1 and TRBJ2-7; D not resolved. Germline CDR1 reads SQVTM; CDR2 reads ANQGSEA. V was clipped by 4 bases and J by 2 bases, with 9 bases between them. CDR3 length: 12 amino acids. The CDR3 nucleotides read TGCAGCGTTGCTTCTAGTGCCTACGAGCAGTACTTC. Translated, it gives CSVASSAYEQYF.

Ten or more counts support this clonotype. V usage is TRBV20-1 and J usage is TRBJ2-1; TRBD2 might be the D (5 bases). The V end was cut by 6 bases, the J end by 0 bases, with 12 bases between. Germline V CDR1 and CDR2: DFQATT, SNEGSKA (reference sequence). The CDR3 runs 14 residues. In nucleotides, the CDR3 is TGCAGTGCCCTAAGCGGAGCCTCCTACAATGAGCAGTTCTTC. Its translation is CSALSGASYNEQFF.

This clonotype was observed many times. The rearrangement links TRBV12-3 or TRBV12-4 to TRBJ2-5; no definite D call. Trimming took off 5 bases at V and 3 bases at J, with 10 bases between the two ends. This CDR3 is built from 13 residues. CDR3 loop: CASSKVGKETQYF. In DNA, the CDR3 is TGTGCCAGCAGTAAGGTTGGGAAAGAGACCCAGTACTTC.

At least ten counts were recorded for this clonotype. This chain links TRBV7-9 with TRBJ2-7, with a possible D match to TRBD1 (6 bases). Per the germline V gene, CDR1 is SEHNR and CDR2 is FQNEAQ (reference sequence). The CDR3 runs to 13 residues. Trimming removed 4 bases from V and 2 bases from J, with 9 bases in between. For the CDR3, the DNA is TGTGCCAGCAGCTCACAGGGTACCTACGAGCAGTACTTC. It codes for CASSSQGTYEQYF.

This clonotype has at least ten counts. The CDR3 sequence is CASSQGWGYGYTF. In DNA form, the CDR3 reads TGTGCCAGCAGCCAAGGGTGGGGCTATGGCTACACCTTC. The genes are TRBV3-1 and TRBJ1-2; D is ambiguous. Trimming pared 1 base from V and 4 bases from J, leaving 7 bases between. This CDR3 contains 13 residues. Germline assignment: CDR1 LGHDT and CDR2 YNNKEL (reference sequence).